The clone carrying this TCR beta chain came up many times. Its antigen is unknown. This sample is drawn from a study of shared clonotypes between healthy human individuals. Donors, without exception, were Caucasian adults residing in Nashville, Tennessee. CDR3 size: 15 residues. Germline V gene sequence: CDR1 MNHEY, CDR2 SMNVEV (reference sequence). Trimming took off 4 bases at V and 0 bases at J, with 7 bases between the two ends. Study-wide results and caveats: What naive subsets generally showed was a larger estimated richness than memory subsets showed.

How the authors handled the data: ImmunoSEQ supplied junction-only sequences lacking quality scores, so filtering was different. The protocol was immunoSEQ multiplex PCR, while the TCRdb copy is restricted to in-frame clones and leaves out a portion. V and J calls and clone size are those listed in that table; D and trimming were worked out from the DNA. The table shows over a million clones, with about 74% occurring only once. The V gene is TRBV27, the J gene TRBJ2-6; no clear D gene. Sequencing used memory CD4+ T cells sorted from blood. Subset of the sample: CD45RA-negative fraction. This clonotype was obtained from a young man in good health. The CDR3 region has the DNA TGTGCCAGCAGTTCTCTAACCTCTGGGGCCAACGTCCTGACTTTC. Translated, it gives CASSSLTSGANVLTF.